This paragraph reports one T cell receptor (beta chain). At sampling all donors were nominally healthy, likely with unrecorded immune exposures. Unmatched junction bases numbered 3, after V lost 3 bases and J lost 3 bases. CDR3 length: 14 amino acids. PCR used 60 Vbeta primers and 13 Jbeta primers. Generated by immunoSEQ multiplex PCR, the TCRdb table keeps only in-frame clones and is missing some. Among 100,000 or so clones listed, 79% were seen once. The entry originates in a study of cytomegalovirus exposure and HLA in healthy donors. The receptor was isolated from a female donor in good health and CMV-seropositive. The sequenced material came from PBMCs. The rearrangement joins TRBV23-1 to TRBJ1-1, with TRBD1 matching over 8 bases. TRBV23-1 has ORF status, its function being uncertain. The CDR3 region has the DNA TGCGCCAGCAGTCACAGGGGGCGGGACACTGAAGCTTTCTTT. This gives the protein CASSHRGRDTEAFF.